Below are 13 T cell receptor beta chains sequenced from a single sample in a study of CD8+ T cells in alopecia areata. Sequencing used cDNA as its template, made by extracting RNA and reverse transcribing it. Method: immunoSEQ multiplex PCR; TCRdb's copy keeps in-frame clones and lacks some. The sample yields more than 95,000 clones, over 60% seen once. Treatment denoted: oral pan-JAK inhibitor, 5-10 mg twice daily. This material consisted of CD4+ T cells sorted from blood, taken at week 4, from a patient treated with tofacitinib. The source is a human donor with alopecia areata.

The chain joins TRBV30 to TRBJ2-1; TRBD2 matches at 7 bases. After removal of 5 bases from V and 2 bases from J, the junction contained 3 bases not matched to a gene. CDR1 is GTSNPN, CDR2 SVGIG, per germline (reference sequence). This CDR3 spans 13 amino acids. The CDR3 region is CAWGAGPYNEQFF. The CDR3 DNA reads TGTGCCTGGGGAGCGGGACCCTACAATGAGCAGTTCTTC.

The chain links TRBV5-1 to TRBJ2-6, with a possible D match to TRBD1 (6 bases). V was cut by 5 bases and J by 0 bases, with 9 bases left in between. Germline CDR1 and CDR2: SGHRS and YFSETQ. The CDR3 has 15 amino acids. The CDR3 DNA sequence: TGCGCCAGCAGACAGGGAAGCTCTGGGGCCAACGTCCTGACTTTC. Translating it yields CASRQGSSGANVLTF.

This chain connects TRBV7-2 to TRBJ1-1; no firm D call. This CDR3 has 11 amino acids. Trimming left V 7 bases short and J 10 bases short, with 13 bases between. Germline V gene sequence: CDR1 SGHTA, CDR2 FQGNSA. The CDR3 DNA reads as TGTGCCAGCACGCGCCAAGACCCAGCTTTCTTT. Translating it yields CASTRQDPAFF.

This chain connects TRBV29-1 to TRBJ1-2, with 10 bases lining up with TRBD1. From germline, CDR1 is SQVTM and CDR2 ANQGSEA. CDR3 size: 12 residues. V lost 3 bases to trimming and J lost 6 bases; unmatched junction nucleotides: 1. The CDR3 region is CSVEGQGNGYTF. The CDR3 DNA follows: TGCAGCGTTGAGGGACAGGGGAATGGCTACACCTTC.

For the CDR3, the DNA is TGCGCCAGCAGCACCTCACAGAGTTCACCCCTCCACTTT. As protein: CASSTSQSSPLHF. The chain uses TRBV5-1 and TRBJ1-6; D is ambiguous. Looked up from germline, CDR1 is SGHRS and CDR2 is YFSETQ. V lost 4 bases and J lost 9, with 11 bases in between. This CDR3 is built from 13 residues.

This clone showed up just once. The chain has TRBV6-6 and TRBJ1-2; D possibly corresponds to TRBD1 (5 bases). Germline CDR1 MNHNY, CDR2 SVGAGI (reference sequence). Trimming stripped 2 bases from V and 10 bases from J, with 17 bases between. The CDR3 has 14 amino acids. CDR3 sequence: CASSYIGQGLVYTF. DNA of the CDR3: TGTGCCAGCAGTTACATCGGGCAGGGCCTTGTCTACACCTTC.

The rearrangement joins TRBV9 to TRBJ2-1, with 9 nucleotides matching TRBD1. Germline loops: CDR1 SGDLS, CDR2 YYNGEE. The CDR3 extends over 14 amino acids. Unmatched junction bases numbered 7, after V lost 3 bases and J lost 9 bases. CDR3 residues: CASSGSGTGSEQFF. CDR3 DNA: TGTGCCAGCAGCGGCTCCGGGACAGGGAGTGAGCAGTTCTTC.

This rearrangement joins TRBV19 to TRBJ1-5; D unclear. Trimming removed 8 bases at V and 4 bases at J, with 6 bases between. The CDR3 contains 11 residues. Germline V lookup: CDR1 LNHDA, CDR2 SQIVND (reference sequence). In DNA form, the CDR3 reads TGTGCCAGTGGGGAGAATCAGCCCCAGCATTTT. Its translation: CASGENQPQHF.

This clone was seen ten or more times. The CDR3 sequence is CASSYQGADYEQYF. The CDR3 DNA is TGTGCCAGCAGCTACCAGGGGGCTGACTACGAGCAGTACTTC. The rearrangement links TRBV7-2 to TRBJ2-7; TRBD1 matches 8 bases. This CDR3 has 14 residues. Germline CDR1 reads SGHTA; CDR2 reads FQGNSA. Trimming removed 4 bases from V and 3 bases from J; junction bases left unmatched: 5.

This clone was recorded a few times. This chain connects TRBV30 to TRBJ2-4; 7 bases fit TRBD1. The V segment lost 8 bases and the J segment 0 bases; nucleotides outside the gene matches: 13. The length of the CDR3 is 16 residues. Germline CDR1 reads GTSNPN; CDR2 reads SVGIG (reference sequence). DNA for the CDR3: TGTGCCGTTCAGGCCAGGGGGAAACTAGCCAAAAACATTCAGTACTTC. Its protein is CAVQARGKLAKNIQYF.

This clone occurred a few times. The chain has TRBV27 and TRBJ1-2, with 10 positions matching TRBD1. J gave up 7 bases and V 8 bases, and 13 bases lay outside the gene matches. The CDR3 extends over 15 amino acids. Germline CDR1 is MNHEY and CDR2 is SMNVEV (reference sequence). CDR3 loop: CASSTRGQGVVGYTF. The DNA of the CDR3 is TGTGCCAGCTCTACTCGCGGACAGGGGGTAGTTGGCTACACCTTC.

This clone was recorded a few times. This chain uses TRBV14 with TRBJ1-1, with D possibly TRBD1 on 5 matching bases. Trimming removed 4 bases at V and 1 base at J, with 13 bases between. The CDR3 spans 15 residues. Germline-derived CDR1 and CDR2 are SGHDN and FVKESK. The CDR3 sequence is CASSPLRQGNTEAFF. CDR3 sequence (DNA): TGTGCCAGCAGCCCCCTTCGGCAGGGGAACACTGAAGCTTTCTTT.

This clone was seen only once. The CDR3 loop reads CASSVGTGDGQPQHF. Written as DNA, the CDR3 is TGTGCCAGCAGCGTAGGAACAGGGGACGGGCAGCCCCAGCATTTT. This chain uses TRBV9 with TRBJ1-5, with 7 bases lining up with TRBD1. V gave up 0 bases and J gave up 7 bases; unmatched junction bases: 7. This CDR3 is 15 amino acids long. Germline-derived CDR1 and CDR2 are SGDLS and YYNGEE.